The 30 T cell receptor beta chains below come from one sample, sequenced in a study of blood T cell repertoires in COVID-19. Libraries were prepared by immunoSEQ multiplex PCR; TCRdb keeps only in-frame clonotypes and omits some of them. Of 110,000 to 150,000 clones detected, 70% to 85% appear once; the ten largest clones hold 9.5% to 13%. The material sequenced was peripheral blood. These receptors were collected from a man between 60 and 75 years old with active or convalescent COVID-19.

The V call is TRBV6-5, the J call TRBJ2-2, with 7 positions matching TRBD1. CDR3 size: 14 residues. Germline CDR1 MNHEY, CDR2 SVGAGI. The V gene end was trimmed by 5 bases and the J gene end by 4 bases; junction bases not matched to a gene: 4. Here the CDR3 reads CASSNRGSTGELFF. The CDR3 region has the DNA TGTGCCAGCAGTAACAGGGGTAGCACCGGGGAGCTGTTTTTT.

The rearrangement links TRBV6-2 or TRBV6-3 to TRBJ1-2; D perhaps matches TRBD1 (5 bases). The CDR3 runs to 13 residues. The ends were cut back, 5 bases at V and 7 bases at J, with 14 bases in the middle. The germline CDR1 and CDR2 sequences are MNHEY and SVGEGT. The CDR3 here is CASSDRTTGGYTF. CDR3 bases: TGTGCCAGCAGTGACCGGACTACAGGTGGCTACACCTTC.

This clone was recorded only once. V usage is TRBV15 and J usage is TRBJ1-1; 8 bases fit TRBD1. The CDR3 contains 16 residues. The germline V gene has CDR1 LNHNV and CDR2 YYDKDF (reference sequence). J was trimmed by 6 bases and V by 2 bases; bases with no gene match: 11. The CDR3 spells CATSRPGGRGRSEAFF. The CDR3 DNA sequence: TGTGCCACCAGCAGACCGGGAGGCAGGGGGCGGTCTGAAGCTTTCTTT.

J is TRBJ2-2 and V is TRBV3-1 (or the pseudogene TRBV3-2); TRBD2 agrees at 8 bases. The germline gives CDR1 LGHDT, CDR2 YNNKEL (reference sequence). The V gene end was trimmed by 3 bases and the J gene end by 4 bases; junction bases not matched to a gene: 7. The CDR3 runs 16 residues. CDR3 coding DNA: TGTGCCAGCAGCCACCCGGGACTAGGGAGCACCGGGGAGCTGTTTTTT. Translation: CASSHPGLGSTGELFF.

The CDR3 sequence: CASTPGHASIYGYTF. The CDR3 DNA is TGTGCCAGTACGCCGGGACACGCGTCGATCTATGGCTACACCTTC. The J gene is TRBJ1-2, the V gene TRBV6-5, with a weak D call TRBD1 (6 bases). Germline V gene data show CDR1 as MNHEY and CDR2 as SVGAGI. This CDR3 is 15 amino acids long. Trimming shortened V by 9 bases and J by 4 bases, and 21 bases separated the two germline ends.

The rearrangement joins TRBV5-1 to TRBJ2-1; 8 nucleotides match TRBD2. CDR1 SGHRS and CDR2 YFSETQ come from the germline V gene. The CDR3 consists of 15 residues. The J segment lost 5 bases and the V segment lost 0 bases, leaving 4 bases of the junction unmatched. In DNA form, the CDR3 reads TGCGCCAGCAGCTTGGGTAGCGGGGCCGACAATGAGCAGTTCTTC. This gives the protein CASSLGSGADNEQFF.

The rearrangement joins TRBV5-1 to TRBJ1-5; 7 bases are a match to TRBD1. This CDR3 is built from 13 residues. Trimming took 2 bases from V and 7 from J; bases not matched to a gene: 3. In germline, CDR1 is SGHRS, CDR2 YFSETQ. The CDR3 DNA reads TGCGCCAGCAGCTTAACAGGGGAACAGCCCCAGCATTTT. Its protein is CASSLTGEQPQHF.

The chain employs TRBV14 and TRBJ2-7, with D perhaps matching TRBD1 (5 bases). Between the trimmed V and J ends, which lost 6 bases and 4 bases, there was a span of 7 bases. In germline, CDR1 is SGHDN, CDR2 FVKESK. The CDR3 spans 11 residues. The CDR3 sequence is CASSRGYEQYV. CDR3 sequence (DNA): TGTGCCAGCAGTAGGGGTTACGAGCAGTACGTC.

The CDR3 DNA reads as TGTGCCTGGAGTGGGGGCCCGATCCGTCCAGCTTTCTTT. Protein product: CAWSGGPIRPAFF. The chain carries TRBV30 and TRBJ1-1; D might be TRBD1 (5 bases). The CDR3 length is 13 residues. Germline V gene data show CDR1 as GTSNPN and CDR2 as SVGIG (reference sequence). V was clipped by 1 base and J by 10 bases, with 16 bases between them.

This clone appeared a few times. The chain is built from TRBV3-1 (or the pseudogene TRBV3-2) and TRBJ2-7; TRBD1 is a possible D gene (6 bases). In germline, CDR1 is LGHDT, CDR2 YNNKEL (reference sequence). This CDR3 has 15 amino acids. The V end was cut by 0 bases, the J end by 2 bases, with 11 bases between. The CDR3 region is CASSQDLGAAYEQYF. The CDR3 DNA sequence: TGTGCCAGCAGCCAAGATTTGGGGGCGGCCTACGAGCAGTACTTC.

The V call is TRBV6-5, the J call TRBJ2-7, with 10 bases identical to TRBD2. Looked up from germline, CDR1 is MNHEY and CDR2 is SVGAGI. The CDR3 has 16 amino acids. The V segment lost 0 bases and the J segment 2 bases; nucleotides outside the gene matches: 4. The CDR3 spells CASSYSSGGAAYEQYF. In DNA form, the CDR3 reads TGTGCCAGCAGTTACTCGAGCGGGGGGGCTGCCTACGAGCAGTACTTC.

The V call is TRBV19, the J call TRBJ1-1; 7 nucleotides agree with TRBD1. Germline V gene sequence: CDR1 LNHDA, CDR2 SQIVND (reference sequence). The CDR3 extends over 14 amino acids. V trimming: 2 bases; J trimming: 6 bases; junction bases outside the gene matches: 6. For the CDR3, the DNA is TGTGCCAGTAGTATAACGGGACAGCGGCCTGAAGCTTTCTTT. Amino acids: CASSITGQRPEAFF. Full variable domain (rest looked up from reference TRBV19 and TRBJ1-1): DGGITQSPKYLFRKEGQNVTLSCEQNLNHDAMYWYRQDPGQGLRLIYYSQIVNDFQKGDIAEGYSVSREKKESFPLTVTSAQKNPTAFYLCASSITGQRPEAFFGQGTRLTVV.

The chain recombines TRBV30 with TRBJ1-5; possible D gene TRBD1, 6 bases. The ends were cut back, 1 base at V and 3 bases at J, with 10 bases in the middle. The V gene's germline CDR1 is GTSNPN and CDR2 SVGIG (reference sequence). The CDR3 loop spans 14 amino acids. The CDR3 is CAWSGGQTNQPQHF. In DNA form, the CDR3 reads TGTGCCTGGAGTGGCGGACAGACCAATCAGCCCCAGCATTTT.

The chain employs TRBV7-8 and TRBJ1-1; 7 bases line up with TRBD1. Germline CDR1 and CDR2: SGHVS and FQNEAQ. Losses at the gene ends were 6 bases for V and 6 bases for J; bases not matched to a gene: 10. This CDR3 comprises 14 residues. CDR3 in amino acids: CASSPLGGSAEAFF. The CDR3 DNA reads TGTGCCAGCAGTCCTCTAGGGGGCAGCGCTGAAGCTTTCTTT. The entire variable domain, with the rest obtained from reference TRBV7-8 and TRBJ1-1, is as follows: GAGVSQSPRYKVAKRGQDVALRCDPISGHVSLFWYQQALGQGPEFLTYFQNEAQLDKSGLPSDRFFAERPEGSVSTLKIQRTQQEDSAVYLCASSPLGGSAEAFFGQGTRLTVV.

This chain joins TRBV7-8 and TRBJ1-3, with 9 nucleotides matching TRBD1. Germline V lookup: CDR1 SGHVS, CDR2 FQNEAQ. This CDR3 has 17 residues. V was pared by 4 bases and J by 4 bases, with 11 bases of the junction left unmatched. CDR3 nucleotides: TGTGCCAGCAGCTACTACAGGGGGCATGTCCCCGGAAACACCATATATTTT. This codes for CASSYYRGHVPGNTIYF.

The chain has TRBV7-8 and TRBJ2-2; no reliable D call. Germline-derived CDR1 and CDR2 are SGHVS and FQNEAQ. Trimming pared 5 bases from V and 7 bases from J, leaving 8 bases between. This CDR3 region has 12 residues. CDR3 sequence: CASSPVGGELFF. DNA of the CDR3: TGTGCCAGCAGCCCGGTTGGCGGGGAGCTGTTTTTT.

This chain uses TRBV19 with TRBJ1-6; D remains unclear. CDR1 is LNHDA, CDR2 SQIVND, per germline (reference sequence). This CDR3 comprises 16 residues. Trimming removed 1 base at V and 6 bases at J, with 13 bases between. Here the CDR3 reads CASSIGAGRSNSPLHF. The CDR3 coding sequence is TGTGCCAGTAGTATAGGCGCGGGGAGGAGTAATTCACCCCTCCACTTT.

This clone has only one observation. The chain combines TRBV19 with TRBJ1-2; weak D call: TRBD1 (6 bases). The V and J ends lost 0 bases and 7 bases respectively, with 15 bases between them. Germline CDR1 reads LNHDA; CDR2 reads SQIVND (reference sequence). The CDR3 is 15 residues long. The CDR3 region has the DNA TGTGCCAGTAGTATAGATTGGACAGCGATGGGTGGCTACACCTTC. It is translated as CASSIDWTAMGGYTF.

V usage is TRBV9 and J usage is TRBJ2-5, with D hard to call. Germline CDR1 is SGDLS and CDR2 is YYNGEE. The CDR3 length is 12 residues. Trimming took 6 bases from V and 3 from J, leaving 9 bases between them. CDR3 in DNA: TGTGCCAGCACCGGAGAAGAAGAGACCCAGTACTTC. Its translation is CASTGEEETQYF.

This chain joins TRBV2 and TRBJ1-1; TRBD1 is a possible D gene (5 bases). V lost 2 bases, J lost 1 base, and 11 bases lay in between. The CDR3 runs to 15 residues. Germline V gives CDR1 SNHLY, CDR2 FYNNEI. Written as DNA, the CDR3 is TGTGCCAGCAGTGAACTTCATGGGGCGAACACTGAAGCTTTCTTT. This translates into CASSELHGANTEAFF.

The chain combines TRBV6-6 with TRBJ2-7, with unresolved D. Germline CDR1 MNHNY, CDR2 SVGAGI (reference sequence). CDR3 length equals 13 residues. V lost 10 bases and J lost 5, with 18 bases in between. CDR3 sequence: CATTKKEKDEQYF. The CDR3 bases are TGTGCCACCACAAAAAAGGAGAAGGACGAGCAGTACTTC.

This clone was counted a few times. This rearrangement joins TRBV18 to TRBJ2-7; TRBD1 aligns across 7 bases. The V gene's germline CDR1 is KGHSH and CDR2 LQKENI. V lost 4 bases and J lost 3; bases outside the gene matches: 3. This CDR3 has 13 residues. The CDR3 here is CASSLPGGYEQYF. CDR3 nucleotide sequence: TGTGCCAGCTCACTCCCAGGGGGCTACGAGCAGTACTTC.

The V call is TRBV5-4, the J call TRBJ1-2, with TRBD1 matching over 8 bases. Germline CDR1 SGHNT, CDR2 YYREEE (reference sequence). The CDR3 contains 17 residues. Trimming cost V 5 bases and J 2 bases; bases outside gene matches: 14. The CDR3 nucleotides read TGTGCCAGCAGGCCTTCGGGACAGGTCTTCGCCAACTATGGCTACACCTTC. This gives the protein CASRPSGQVFANYGYTF.

The chain recombines TRBV11-3 with TRBJ1-6; tentative D call: TRBD1 (5 bases). The CDR3 has 15 amino acids. In germline, CDR1 is SGHNT, CDR2 YENEEA. V dropped 5 bases and J dropped 9 bases, with 17 bases sitting between them. The CDR3 region is CASSPSPLGRSPLHF. In DNA form, the CDR3 reads TGTGCCAGCAGCCCGTCCCCATTGGGGCGTTCACCCCTCCACTTT.

The CDR3 region is CASSVQHKSNTEAFF. The CDR3 coding sequence is TGCGCCAGCAGCGTCCAACATAAATCGAACACTGAAGCTTTCTTT. The genes are TRBV5-1 and TRBJ1-1; D remains unclear. Germline V gene sequence: CDR1 SGHRS, CDR2 YFSETQ. With 4 bases removed from V and 1 base from J, the gap between germline ends came to 14 bases. The length of the CDR3 is 15 residues.

This clone was seen a single time. J is TRBJ1-2 and V is TRBV4-1, with 8 bases lining up with TRBD1. The V and J ends lost 1 base and 3 bases, in that order; junction bases with no gene match: 1. The CDR3 totals 14 residues. Germline V gene lookup returns CDR1 MGHRA and CDR2 YSYEKL. The CDR3 DNA is TGCGCCAGCAGCCAAGCGGACAGGGACTATGGCTACACCTTC. This encodes CASSQADRDYGYTF.

This rearrangement joins TRBV25-1 to TRBJ1-3, with 7 bases matching TRBD1. The CDR3 covers 16 residues. From germline, CDR1 is MGHDK and CDR2 SYGVNS. V was clipped by 3 bases and J by 2 bases; unmatched bases: 7. CDR3 sequence (DNA): TGTGCCAGCAGTGACCCTAGGGGGCCCACTGGAAACACCATATATTTT. This gives the protein CASSDPRGPTGNTIYF.

This clone was recorded a few times. The rearrangement joins TRBV2 to TRBJ1-1; D is uncertain. The ends were cut back, 2 bases at V and 7 bases at J, with 17 bases in the middle. Looked up from germline, CDR1 is SNHLY and CDR2 is FYNNEI. The CDR3 totals 15 residues. CDR3 nucleotide sequence: TGTGCCAGCAGTGAACGGGGTGCCCTAACAGTTGAAGCTTTCTTT. The encoded protein is CASSERGALTVEAFF.

J is TRBJ1-1 and V is TRBV9, with 7 bases fitting TRBD1. From germline, CDR1 is SGDLS and CDR2 YYNGEE. V dropped 4 bases and J dropped 0; count of bases not matched to a gene: 9. The CDR3 runs 16 residues. The DNA for the CDR3 is TGTGCCAGCAGCCCCCAGGGGGTTTTTGTGAACACTGAAGCTTTCTTT. It encodes CASSPQGVFVNTEAFF.

This chain connects TRBV29-1 to TRBJ1-4; D not resolved. The germline V and J ends were trimmed by 8 bases and 0 bases, with 16 bases remaining between them. Germline values: CDR1 SQVTM, CDR2 ANQGSEA. The CDR3 sequence is 15 residues long. The CDR3 spells CSPASGRPTNEKLFF. For the CDR3, the DNA is TGCAGCCCAGCTTCTGGGCGACCAACTAATGAAAAACTGTTTTTT.